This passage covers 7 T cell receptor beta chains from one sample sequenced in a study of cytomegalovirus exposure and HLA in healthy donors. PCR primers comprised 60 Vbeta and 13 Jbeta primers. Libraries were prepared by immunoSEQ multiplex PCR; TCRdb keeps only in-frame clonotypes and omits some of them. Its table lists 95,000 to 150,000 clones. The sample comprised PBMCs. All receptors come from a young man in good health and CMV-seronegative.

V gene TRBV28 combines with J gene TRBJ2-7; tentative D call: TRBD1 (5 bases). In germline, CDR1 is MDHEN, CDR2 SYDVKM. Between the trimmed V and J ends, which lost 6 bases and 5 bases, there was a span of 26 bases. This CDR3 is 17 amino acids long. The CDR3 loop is CASRTLSTPGRVDEQYF. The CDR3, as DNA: TGTGCCAGCAGAACGCTCTCAACCCCCGGCAGGGTTGACGAGCAGTACTTC.

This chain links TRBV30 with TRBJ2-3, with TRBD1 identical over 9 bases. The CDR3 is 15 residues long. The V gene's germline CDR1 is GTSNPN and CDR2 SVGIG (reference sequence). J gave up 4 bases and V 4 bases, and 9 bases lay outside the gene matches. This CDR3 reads CAWNRGQGIPDTQYF. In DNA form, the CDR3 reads TGTGCCTGGAACCGGGGACAGGGAATACCAGATACGCAGTATTTT.

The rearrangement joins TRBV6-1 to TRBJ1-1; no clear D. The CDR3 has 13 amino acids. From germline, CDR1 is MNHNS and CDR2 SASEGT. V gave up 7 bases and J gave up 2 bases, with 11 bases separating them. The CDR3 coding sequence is TGTGCCAGCACGGCAGGAGGTAACACTGAAGCTTTCTTT. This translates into CASTAGGNTEAFF.

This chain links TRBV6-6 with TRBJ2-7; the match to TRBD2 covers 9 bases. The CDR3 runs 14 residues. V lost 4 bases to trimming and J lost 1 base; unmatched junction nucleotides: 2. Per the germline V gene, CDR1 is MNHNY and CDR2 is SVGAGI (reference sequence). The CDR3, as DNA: TGTGCCAGCAGTTTAGGACTAGCGTCCTACGAGCAGTACTTC. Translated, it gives CASSLGLASYEQYF.

The chain's CDR3 is CASSLGLAGPSYEQYF. As DNA, the CDR3 is TGCGCCAGCAGCTTGGGGCTAGCGGGGCCCAGCTACGAGCAGTACTTC. This chain connects TRBV5-1 to TRBJ2-7; TRBD2 matches 9 bases. Germline values: CDR1 SGHRS, CDR2 YFSETQ. V gave up 0 bases and J gave up 3 bases; unmatched junction bases: 7. The CDR3 consists of 16 residues.

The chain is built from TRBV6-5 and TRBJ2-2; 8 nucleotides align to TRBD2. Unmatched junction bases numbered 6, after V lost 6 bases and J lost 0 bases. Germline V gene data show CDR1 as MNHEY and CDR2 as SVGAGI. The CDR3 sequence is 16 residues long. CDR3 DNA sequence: TGTGCCAGCAGCTACGGACTAGCCCCGAACACCGGGGAGCTGTTTTTT. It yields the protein CASSYGLAPNTGELFF.

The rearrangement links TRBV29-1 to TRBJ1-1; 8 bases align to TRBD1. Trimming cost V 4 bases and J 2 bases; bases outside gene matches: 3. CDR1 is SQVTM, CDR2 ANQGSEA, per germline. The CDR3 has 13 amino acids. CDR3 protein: CSVVGQENTEAFF. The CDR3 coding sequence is TGCAGCGTTGTGGGACAGGAAAACACTGAAGCTTTCTTT.